The 30 T cell receptor beta chains below were found in one sample sequenced in a study of blood T cell repertoires in COVID-19. Sequencing used immunoSEQ multiplex PCR; TCRdb keeps in-frame clones, though not all of them. The sample consists of about 180,000 clones, about 90% of them appearing once. Sequencing was performed on PBMCs or T cells enriched from blood (not recorded which). The receptor set was obtained from a woman between 45 and 65 years old who had recovered from COVID-19.

The V gene is TRBV5-1, the J gene TRBJ1-1; 9 bases map to TRBD1. V shed 2 bases and J 2 bases; nucleotides not matched to a gene: 7. CDR1 and CDR2 (germline): SGHRS, YFSETQ. The length of the CDR3 is 16 residues. Written as DNA, the CDR3 is TGCGCCAGCAGCTTACTCGCGGACAGGGGTAACACTGAAGCTTTCTTT. It codes for CASSLLADRGNTEAFF.

This chain joins TRBV2 and TRBJ1-2, with 7 nucleotides matching TRBD1. The V gene's germline CDR1 is SNHLY and CDR2 FYNNEI. V trimming: 6 bases; J trimming: 6 bases; junction bases outside the gene matches: 10. This CDR3 contains 14 residues. The CDR3 bases are TGTGCCAGCAGAGGGATACAGGGGAGGAATGGCTACACCTTC. This sequence encodes CASRGIQGRNGYTF.

This clone has only one observation. This chain connects TRBV5-1 to TRBJ2-7; TRBD2 agrees at 9 bases. The V gene's germline CDR1 is SGHRS and CDR2 YFSETQ. Losses at the gene ends were 2 bases for V and 5 bases for J; bases not matched to a gene: 5. This CDR3 has 14 residues. The DNA of the CDR3 is TGCGCCAGCAGCTTAGCTAGCGGGAAGAACGAGCAGTACTTC. Its translation is CASSLASGKNEQYF.

This rearrangement joins TRBV28 to TRBJ1-5; TRBD1 might be the D (6 bases). The CDR3 extends over 14 amino acids. The V gene's germline CDR1 is MDHEN and CDR2 SYDVKM. V lost 5 bases and J 7 bases, leaving 15 bases between the germline ends. CDR3 residues: CASSRLQGEQPQHF. The DNA for the CDR3 is TGTGCCAGCAGTCGCCTACAGGGAGAGCAGCCCCAGCATTTT.

The gene calls are TRBV7-8 and TRBJ2-7; 9 positions match TRBD2. The CDR3 runs to 17 residues. The V gene's germline CDR1 is SGHVS and CDR2 FQNEAQ. V lost 4 bases and J lost 7; bases outside the gene matches: 17. This CDR3 reads CASSYSSRGSGRSEQYF. The DNA for the CDR3 is TGTGCCAGCAGCTATAGTTCCAGGGGGAGCGGGAGGAGTGAGCAGTACTTC.

The rearrangement uses TRBV12-3 or TRBV12-4 and TRBJ2-5, with 7 bases fitting TRBD2. CDR3 size: 13 residues. The trim removed 5 bases at V and 4 bases at J, leaving 4 bases unmatched. The DNA for the CDR3 is TGTGCCAGCAGTCCCGGGGGGAGAGAGACCCAGTACTTC. Its translation is CASSPGGRETQYF.

The genes are TRBV30 and TRBJ1-4; TRBD1 aligns across 7 bases. The CDR3 totals 14 residues. Losses at the gene ends were 4 bases for V and 7 bases for J; bases not matched to a gene: 9. Germline V gives CDR1 GTSNPN, CDR2 SVGIG (reference sequence). CDR3 nucleotide sequence: TGTGCCTGGAATCACAGGGGAAGAGGTGAAAAACTGTTTTTT. As protein: CAWNHRGRGEKLFF. Full variable domain (remainder filled in from reference TRBV30 and TRBJ1-4): SQTIHQWPATLVQPVGSPLSLECTVEGTSNPNLYWYRQAAGRGLQLLFYSVGIGQISSEVPQNLSASRPQDRQFILSSKKLLLSDSGFYLCAWNHRGRGEKLFFGSGTQLSVL.

The chain has TRBV30 and TRBJ2-2, with no clear D. Trimming left V 4 bases short and J 5 bases short, with 14 bases between. The CDR3 totals 14 residues. Germline CDR1 GTSNPN, CDR2 SVGIG (reference sequence). The CDR3 sequence is CAWNIPGGTGELFF. As DNA, the CDR3 is TGTGCCTGGAACATCCCGGGTGGTACCGGGGAGCTGTTTTTT. Based on the CDR3 plus reference TRBV30 and TRBJ2-2, the full variable domain is SQTIHQWPATLVQPVGSPLSLECTVEGTSNPNLYWYRQAAGRGLQLLFYSVGIGQISSEVPQNLSASRPQDRQFILSSKKLLLSDSGFYLCAWNIPGGTGELFFGEGSRLTVL.

V usage is TRBV2 and J usage is TRBJ1-1, with 9 bases that match TRBD1. The CDR3 is 15 residues long. After removal of 8 bases from V and 0 bases from J, the junction contained 7 bases not matched to a gene. Germline CDR1 SNHLY, CDR2 FYNNEI. The CDR3 region is CASVVQGAMNTEAFF. The CDR3 DNA follows: TGTGCCAGCGTGGTACAGGGGGCGATGAACACTGAAGCTTTCTTT.

V and J are TRBV7-2 and TRBJ2-5, with TRBD1 matching over 7 bases. V shed 5 bases and J 5 bases; nucleotides not matched to a gene: 8. The CDR3 runs 14 residues. Germline loops: CDR1 SGHTA, CDR2 FQGNSA. The CDR3 DNA is TGTGCCAGCAGCCATAGGGGACAGAGGGAGACCCAGTACTTC. This gives the protein CASSHRGQRETQYF.

CDR3 DNA sequence: TGTGCCAGCAGCCGGGGGGGCGCAGGGACTGAAGCTTTCTTT. Encoded protein: CASSRGGAGTEAFF. The genes are TRBV6-2 or TRBV6-3 and TRBJ1-1; TRBD1 might be the D (6 bases). The ends were cut back, 6 bases at V and 5 bases at J, with 16 bases in the middle. The CDR3 is made up of 14 amino acids. Germline V gene lookup returns CDR1 MNHEY and CDR2 SVGEGT.

This clone occurred once. The J gene is TRBJ2-7, the V gene TRBV10-3; TRBD2 is a possible D gene (5 bases). The CDR3 runs 14 residues. Germline V gene data show CDR1 as ENHRY and CDR2 as SYGVKD. Trimming left V 6 bases short and J 3 bases short, with 15 bases between. The CDR3: CAISVSDGNYEQYF. The DNA for the CDR3 is TGTGCCATCAGCGTTTCTGACGGGAACTACGAGCAGTACTTC.

This clone has only a few counts. The chain carries TRBV27 and TRBJ2-3; TRBD1 is a possible D gene (5 bases). The CDR3 runs to 14 residues. Looked up from germline, CDR1 is MNHEY and CDR2 is SMNVEV (reference sequence). V lost 4 bases to trimming and J lost 6 bases, with 14 bases between them. CDR3 region: CASSSLQGSDTQYF. CDR3 nucleotide sequence: TGTGCCAGCAGTTCGTTGCAGGGATCCGATACGCAGTATTTT.

The rearrangement links TRBV6-5 to TRBJ1-4; 8 bases map to TRBD1. V was pared by 6 bases and J by 7 bases, with 7 bases of the junction left unmatched. This CDR3 spans 14 amino acids. CDR1 and CDR2 (germline): MNHEY, SVGAGI. CDR3 in amino acids: CASRHRGSGEKLFF. The CDR3 coding sequence is TGTGCCAGCAGGCACAGGGGGTCGGGTGAAAAACTGTTTTTT.

The chain links TRBV12-5 to TRBJ2-7, with D possibly being TRBD2 (6 bases). V was trimmed by 3 bases and J by 4 bases, leaving 13 bases between them. The CDR3 loop spans 14 amino acids. From germline, CDR1 is LGHNT and CDR2 FRNRAP. CDR3 in amino acids: CASGLEAGLYEQYF. The DNA for the CDR3 is TGTGCTAGTGGTTTAGAAGCGGGCCTTTACGAGCAGTACTTC.

The chain has TRBV18 and TRBJ2-4, with 8 bases aligning to TRBD1. The CDR3 totals 13 residues. The trim removed 3 bases at V and 9 bases at J, leaving 4 bases unmatched. Per germline, CDR1 KGHSH and CDR2 LQKENI. The CDR3 nucleotides read TGTGCCAGCTCACCCGGACAGGGTGGCATTCAGTACTTC. Protein sequence: CASSPGQGGIQYF.

J is TRBJ1-2 and V is TRBV6-5, with a tentative D call TRBD1 (6 bases). The V gene lost 0 bases and the J gene lost 4 bases, with 12 bases spanning the gap. The CDR3 is made up of 15 amino acids. In germline, CDR1 is MNHEY, CDR2 SVGAGI. The CDR3: CASSYSAGVGYGYTF. Here the CDR3 DNA reads TGTGCCAGCAGTTACTCGGCAGGGGTGGGCTATGGCTACACCTTC.

The chain has TRBV28 and TRBJ2-7, with D maybe TRBD2 (6 bases). V dropped 7 bases and J dropped 4 bases, with 8 bases sitting between them. Per germline, CDR1 MDHEN and CDR2 SYDVKM. The CDR3 covers 11 residues. In nucleotides, the CDR3 is TGTGCCAGCACCGGGGGTTACGAGCAGTACTTC. Translation: CASTGGYEQYF.

The chain has TRBV14 and TRBJ1-1, with unresolved D. V lost 0 bases, J lost 0 bases, and 8 bases lay in between. Germline lookup yields CDR1 SGHDN and CDR2 FVKESK. The CDR3 runs to 15 residues. CDR3 nucleotide sequence: TGTGCCAGCAGCCAAGAATCAGGATTGAACACTGAAGCTTTCTTT. Amino acids: CASSQESGLNTEAFF.

The chain is built from TRBV5-5 and TRBJ2-7; TRBD1 aligns across 9 bases. CDR3 size: 17 residues. Germline V gene data show CDR1 as SGHKS and CDR2 as YYEKEE (reference sequence). After removal of 3 bases from V and 4 bases from J, the junction contained 14 bases not matched to a gene. Written as DNA, the CDR3 is TGTGCCAGCAGCTCGGGGGGCCTCGACAGGGGGGTTTACGAGCAGTACTTC. This encodes CASSSGGLDRGVYEQYF.

The chain joins TRBV3-1 (or the pseudogene TRBV3-2) to TRBJ1-1; possibly TRBD1 for D (6 bases). Germline V gene lookup returns CDR1 LGHDT and CDR2 YNNKEL (reference sequence). The CDR3 sequence is 14 residues long. Trimming removed 4 bases from V and 7 bases from J, with 16 bases in between. The CDR3 loop is CASSLLGGGFEAFF. CDR3 nucleotide sequence: TGTGCCAGCAGCCTCCTCGGGGGGGGCTTTGAAGCTTTCTTT.

CDR3 bases: TGTGCCAGCCTTTACACCGGGGAGCTGTTTTTT. It specifies CASLYTGELFF. The rearrangement links TRBV12-3 or TRBV12-4 to TRBJ2-2; D not certain. Trimming stripped 8 bases from V and 3 bases from J, with 4 bases between. The CDR3 sequence is 11 residues long.

The CDR3 is CASSLVGTSVQETQYF. The CDR3 DNA follows: TGTGCCAGCAGCTTAGTGGGGACTAGCGTTCAAGAGACCCAGTACTTC. The rearrangement joins TRBV7-2 to TRBJ2-5; 10 positions agree with TRBD2. The V gene's germline CDR1 is SGHTA and CDR2 FQGNSA. V trimming: 1 base; J trimming: 2 bases; junction bases outside the gene matches: 4. The CDR3 covers 16 residues. The whole variable domain, remainder taken from reference TRBV7-2 and TRBJ2-5, is GAGVSQSPSNKVTEKGKDVELRCDPISGHTALYWYRQSLGQGLEFLIYFQGNSAPDKSGLPSDRFSAERTGGSVSTLTIQRTQQEDSAVYLCASSLVGTSVQETQYFGPGTRLLVL.

The chain uses TRBV7-6 and TRBJ2-5; 9 bases match TRBD2. Germline V lookup: CDR1 SGHVS, CDR2 FNYEAQ. The CDR3 totals 16 residues. After removal of 3 bases from V and 5 bases from J, the junction contained 10 bases not matched to a gene. The CDR3 sequence: CASSFGAGGREETQYF. In nucleotides, the CDR3 is TGTGCCAGCAGCTTCGGAGCGGGAGGACGAGAGGAGACCCAGTACTTC.

The chain links TRBV25-1 to TRBJ2-7; D is ambiguous. The CDR3 is made up of 13 amino acids. V shed 6 bases and J shed 0 bases, with 9 bases lying between them. Germline V gene data show CDR1 as MGHDK and CDR2 as SYGVNS. The CDR3 nucleotides read TGTGCCAGCAGCGTAACGGGCTCCTACGAGCAGTACTTC. This encodes CASSVTGSYEQYF.

The chain employs TRBV11-2 and TRBJ2-3; TRBD2 aligns across 13 bases. The J segment lost 1 base and the V segment lost 4 bases, leaving 2 bases of the junction unmatched. This CDR3 region has 16 residues. Germline assignment: CDR1 SGHAT and CDR2 FQNNGV. The CDR3 sequence is CASSSGTSGGTDTQYF. DNA for the CDR3: TGTGCCAGCAGCTCCGGGACTAGCGGGGGCACAGATACGCAGTATTTT.

The genes are TRBV7-4 and TRBJ1-1; possibly TRBD1 for D (5 bases). Trimming removed 5 bases at V and 1 base at J, with 14 bases between. The germline CDR1 and CDR2 sequences are SGHVT and SQSDAQ. The CDR3 runs 15 residues. As DNA, the CDR3 is TGTGCCAGCAGCCCCCCGACAGTCAGGAACACTGAAGCTTTCTTT. Protein product: CASSPPTVRNTEAFF.

V and J are TRBV29-1 and TRBJ2-4, with no clear D. V lost 4 bases and J lost 7, with 5 bases in between. Germline V gives CDR1 SQVTM, CDR2 ANQGSEA. The CDR3 extends over 10 amino acids. CDR3 DNA: TGCAGCGTTGCTGAGAACATTCAGTACTTC. It specifies CSVAENIQYF.

The CDR3 spells CAWSVRGGPQHF. CDR3 coding DNA: TGTGCCTGGAGTGTGCGGGGCGGACCCCAGCATTTT. The chain links TRBV30 to TRBJ1-5; TRBD1 is a possible D gene (5 bases). Germline values: CDR1 GTSNPN, CDR2 SVGIG (reference sequence). V gave up 0 bases and J gave up 10 bases, with 10 bases separating them. This CDR3 contains 12 residues.

The rearrangement uses TRBV25-1 and TRBJ2-3; D is possibly TRBD2 (6 bases). The CDR3 runs to 15 residues. Per germline, CDR1 MGHDK and CDR2 SYGVNS. V lost 3 bases to trimming and J lost 6 bases, with 16 bases between them. The CDR3 here is CASSDVAGSPDTQYF. The CDR3 DNA reads TGTGCCAGCAGTGATGTCGCGGGGTCACCGGATACGCAGTATTTT.